The present T cell receptor (beta chain) was sequenced within a study of CD4 and CD8 cells across lung adenocarcinoma regions. TCRdb processed the PCR reads anew with MiXCR; each CDR3 protein has one entry. The table has around 9,700 distinct CDR3 sequences, roughly 53% seen once; the top ten hold 15% to 20%. This clonotype was seen a handful of times. The CDR3 is 14 amino acids. CDR1 and CDR2 from the germline V gene are SGHDN and FVKESK. This sequence joins TRBV14 and TRBJ2-5; TRBD2 aligns across 7 bases. The end of the DNA fits TRBJ2-7 better, so the J call may be wrong. What was sequenced was CD4+ T cells from the center of a lung tumor. This receptor was obtained from a male donor with lung adenocarcinoma. The CD4 and CD8 labels of this study may be unreliable. The CDR3 sequence: CASSHRAGKDEQYF. Here the CDR3 DNA reads TGTGCCAGCAGCCATCGAGCGGGGAAGGACGAGCAGTACTTC.